The subject of this entry is one TCR beta chain. There are a few counts of this clone. What antigen it recognizes has not been identified. Base-call qualities are not available, and no considerably larger clone is one nucleotide away. Between the V and J ends, shortened by 4 bases and 2 bases respectively, the junction contains 20 bases. CDR1 and CDR2 are drawn from the germline V gene: MGHRA, YSYEKL. From the cysteine up to the phenylalanine, the CDR3 has a length of 17 residues. The kept DNA is CDR3 alone, 51 bases in frame from the first base. TCR beta CDR3 regions were amplified from genomic DNA by bias-controlled multiplex PCR with the immunoSEQ v3 hsTCRB kit. TCR libraries were sequenced on an Illumina NextSeq 500 to about 2 million read pairs for survey level or roughly 5-6.5 million for deep level. In the authors' own workflow: Clonality was reported by immunoSEQ Analyzer software, which also assigned V, D and J genes and filtered out non-productive sequences. Repertoires were compared by productive Simpson clonality and by the Morisita overlap index of productive TRB rearrangements between infused TIL and blood. Not all clones reach the TCRdb copy of this immuneACCESS table, which keeps in-frame sequences only. Checked studies attribute under half of the gap to unresolved V genes and leave the rest unexplained. From that table come the V and J calls and clone size; the DNA was used to work out D and trimming. Present in this sample are under 100,000 clones, about three fifths of which were seen just once. The ten top clones hold roughly 9.7% of the sample.

This specimen's time point label, per the study, means: pre-treatment sample, taken before nivolumab and TIL therapy. The baseline tumor samples were excised metastases, mostly pleural nodules or supraclavicular lymph nodes, taken from the same resection that was used to grow TIL. Tumors were harvested prior to any PD-1/PD-L1 blockade, after which nivolumab was administered to patients, and lymphodepletion, expanded TIL infusion and IL-2 were given to patients who progressed. Adults with stage 4 NSCLC were enrolled from late 2017 to early 2020 in a dual-center phase I trial. The samples were drawn from an open-label, single-arm phase I trial testing tumor-infiltrating lymphocyte therapy combined with nivolumab in advanced non-small cell lung cancer. Portions of each resected tumor were snap-frozen in liquid nitrogen and stored at -80 °C. Tumor regions of interest were selected on H&E sections by laser-capture macrodissection, were pulverized into about 15 mg aliquots, and were extracted with Qiagen Allprep kits.

These data belong to a study of TIL therapy for anti-PD-1-resistant metastatic lung cancer (dated by TCRdb to about 2021). Describing the broader study: Enrolled patients had a median age of around 56 years (range 38-75) and a median tumor PD-L1 proportion score of 4.5% to 6.5%. The cohort was predominantly lung adenocarcinoma, with a handful of EGFR-mutant and two ALK-rearranged tumors, and half of patients were current or former smokers. A median non-synonymous tumor mutation burden of about 1.6 mutations per megabase was determined across the cohort by whole-exome sequencing. Tumor and peripheral blood T cell receptor beta sequencing was used to track clonotypes across tumor, expanded TIL product and serial blood samples.

Overall study results and their limits: Generalizability was limited because the cohort was highly selected, with more treatment-naive, never-smoker and oncogene-addicted patients included than is typical. Clonal turnover during TIL culture was high, and many clones enriched in the product were not detected in the baseline tumor, suggesting clonal contraction instead of faithful expansion. The study protocol defined all tumor marker inferences as exploratory. Compared with baseline intratumoral T cells, expanded TIL cultures were more clonal and less diverse (median clonality about 6% vs 30%, p < 0.0001).

The sequence links TRBV4-1 to TRBJ1-2; a tentative D call is TRBD1 (5 bases match). The sequence came from a person between 30 and 79 years old with non-small cell lung cancer. The sample in question was tumor tissue, obtained at baseline. The CDR3 reads as follows: CASSRGLGEGENYGYTF. DNA sequence: TGCGCCAGCAGCCGGGGTCTGGGGGAAGGGGAAAACTATGGCTACACCTTC.